This T cell receptor (beta chain) was identified during a study of identical twins. In this sample, this clonotype turned up a few times. The antigen remains unidentified. TCRdb passed the 5' RACE reads through MiXCR, listing each CDR3 protein once. The sample includes over 600,000 distinct CDR3 sequences, around 20% of them seen just once. CDR1 is SQVTM and CDR2 is ANQGSEA in the germline V gene. This CDR3 has 12 residues. The ends lost 7 bases at V and 7 bases at J; junction bases unmatched: 7. General study findings and limits: Cross-sectional statistical analysis, not tracking of the same donors, underpinned the conclusions. Out-of-frame TCR alpha sharing observed in monozygotic twins exceeded model estimates.

These data are also associated with another study on T cells expressing NK-cell markers. From that report: Each TCR beta repertoire originated in sorted T cells that were CD3+CD56+NKG2C+, CD3+CD56+NKG2C- or CD3+CD56-NKG2C+. Dominant NKG2C+ clonotypes in a handful of donors made up about 1.0-7.5% of CD8+ T cells.

The rearrangement uses TRBV29-1 and TRBJ2-1, with TRBD1 identical over 7 bases. The sample comprised PBMCs. The source is a woman aged 18-35 years in good health. CDR3 amino acids: CSALGQINEQFF. DNA of the CDR3: TGCAGCGCCCTGGGACAGATAAATGAGCAGTTCTTC.